The sequence of this T cell receptor beta chain was determined in a study of beta chain features in type 1 diabetes. Findings and limits, study-wide: An over-representation of cells with high TCR expression could result from cDNA sequencing. Within each of all four CD4+ subsets, Type 1 diabetes patients had TCRB CDR3s that were moderately but significantly shorter.

The sequenced template was cDNA made from the entire isolated RNA. The table came from immunoSEQ multiplex PCR; TCRdb's copy has only in-frame clones and leaves some out. The sample has about 160,000 clones; roughly 7.1% are singletons. Sorted populations all exceeded 98% purity. This clone was observed a few times. The target antigen is unknown. Sequencing was done on a sample of central memory CD4+ T cells from blood. The source is a woman between 40 and 55 years old with type 1 diabetes.

The chain's CDR3 is CASSGTGTNQPQHF. For the CDR3, the DNA is TGTGCCAGCAGTGGGACAGGGACCAATCAGCCCCAGCATTTT. V is TRBV6-6 and J is TRBJ1-5; 9 positions agree with TRBD1. V trimming: 5 bases; J trimming: 3 bases; junction bases outside the gene matches: 2. This CDR3 region has 14 residues. The germline V gene has CDR1 MNHNY and CDR2 SVGAGI (reference sequence).